These T cell receptor beta chains were read from a single sample in a study of vaccination effects on CD4 cells after COVID-19. Measured with immunoSEQ multiplex PCR; TCRdb has only the in-frame clones, and not every one. In the table there are tens of thousands of clones, around four fifths of which are singletons. Antigen specificity for these receptors is unknown. The sequencing here drew on CD4+ T cells from PBMCs cultured with HCoV-229E spike peptides, taken before COVID-19 vaccination. The receptors were sampled from a human donor who received a COVID-19 vaccine. The CDR3 runs from the conserved cysteine through the conserved F or W. A D gene is named only where the DNA matches it firmly. Clone size, where shown, is once, few, many, or a class for clones that have expanded.

-	-	11	TRBV6-5	TRBJ2-3	TGTGCCAGCAGTTACCAGGGAGGTCAATATTTT	CASSYQGGQYF
-	-	15	TRBV7-8	TRBJ2-4	TGTGCCAGCAGCCGGTCGGCGGGGGCCAAAAACATTCAGTACTTC	CASSRSAGAKNIQYF
-	-	14	TRBV14	TRBJ2-1	TGTGCCAGCAGCCAGACAAGGGGGGCGAGTGAGCAGTTCTTC	CASSQTRGASEQFF
TRBD1	-	18	TRBV14	TRBJ1-4	TGTGCCAGCAGCCTTTACAGGGGGGCCGATGCAACTAATGAAAAACTGTTTTTT	CASSLYRGADATNEKLFF
-	-	16	TRBV30	TRBJ2-2	TGTGCCTGGAGTGTTGGTGGGACGGCGAACACCGGGGAGCTGTTTTTT	CAWSVGGTANTGELFF
-	-	12	TRBV15	TRBJ1-5	TGTGCCACCAGCAGAGTTGTCCAGCCCCAGCATTTT	CATSRVVQPQHF
-	-	15	TRBV24-1	TRBJ1-4	TGTGCCACCAGTGACGGACGTCCAACTAATGAAAAACTGTTTTTT	CATSDGRPTNEKLFF
TRBD1	-	16	TRBV2	TRBJ1-2	TGTGCCAGTCGCGCAACCCGGGACAGGGGTCACTATGGCTACACCTTC	CASRATRDRGHYGYTF
-	-	11	TRBV7-9	TRBJ1-5	TGTGCCAGCAGCCAGGAGGGGCCCCAGCATTTT	CASSQEGPQHF
TRBD2	-	18	TRBV9	TRBJ2-2	TGTGCCAGCAGCGTAGACGGGGGGGGGTTTTGGGGCACCGGGGAGCTGTTTTTT	CASSVDGGGFWGTGELFF
-	-	13	TRBV29-1	TRBJ1-1	TGCAGCGTTGGCAGCAGGGGGAACACTGAAGCTTTCTTT	CSVGSRGNTEAFF
-	-	14	TRBV28	TRBJ1-2	TGTGCCAGCAGTTGGGGGGGGAAAGGGTCTGGCTACACCTTC	CASSWGGKGSGYTF
TRBD1	few	13	TRBV6-5	TRBJ2-4	TGTGCCAGCAGGGACAGGTATGGGGACATTCAGTACTTC	CASRDRYGDIQYF
-	-	15	TRBV12-5	TRBJ1-2	TGTGCTAGTGGTCGCGCCGTGGACGCCGGGGGAGGCTACACCTTC	CASGRAVDAGGGYTF
-	-	12	TRBV12-3/TRBV12-4	TRBJ2-3	TGTGCCAGCAGTCCCGGGCCAGATACGCAGTATTTT	CASSPGPDTQYF
-	-	14	TRBV19	TRBJ1-5	TGTGCCAGTAGCCTACAGGGAACGCGCCAGCCCCAGCATTTT	CASSLQGTRQPQHF
-	-	13	TRBV4-1	TRBJ2-4	TGCGCCAGCAGCCAAGTGGAGGGTGTGCTTCAGTACTTC	CASSQVEGVLQYF
-	few	13	TRBV3-1/TRBV3-2	TRBJ1-5	TGTGCCAGCAGCCAAGTTGGGGGATCGGCCCAGCATTTT	CASSQVGGSAQHF
-	-	15	TRBV7-9	TRBJ1-6	TGTGCCAGCAGCTTAGCTTACAGATTTGATTCACCCCTCCACTTT	CASSLAYRFDSPLHF
TRBD1	-	14	TRBV2	TRBJ1-6	TGTGCCAGCAGTGAACAGGGGGTTAGTTCACCCCTCCACTTT	CASSEQGVSSPLHF
-	few	13	TRBV5-1	TRBJ2-2	TGCGCCAGCAGCTTCTATGGGGCCGGGGAGCTGTTTTTT	CASSFYGAGELFF
-	-	15	TRBV3-1/TRBV3-2	TRBJ1-1	TGTGCCAGCAGCCAAGATTTCCAGGCGAACACTGAAGCTTTCTTT	CASSQDFQANTEAFF
TRBD1	-	17	TRBV18	TRBJ2-2	TGTGCCAGCTCACCAAGACCGACAGGGCTTAACACCGGGGAGCTGTTTTTT	CASSPRPTGLNTGELFF
-	-	16	TRBV4-3	TRBJ1-5	TGCGCCAGCAGCCAAGAAATTAGTAGGTTCGGACAGCCCCAGCATTTT	CASSQEISRFGQPQHF
-	-	14	TRBV4-1	TRBJ2-2	TGCGCCAGCAGCCAAGTGGCTCCCTTAGGGGAGCTGTTTTTT	CASSQVAPLGELFF
TRBD2	once	15	TRBV11-3	TRBJ2-2	TGTGCCAGCAGCTCTCGGGGACTACCCACCGGGGAGCCGTTTTTT	CASSSRGLPTGEPFF
-	once	11	TRBV28	TRBJ1-4	TGTGCCAGTTATGATAGAGAAAAACTGTTTTTT	CASYDREKLFF
-	-	11	TRBV10-3	TRBJ2-5	TGTGCCATCAAAGCAGAAGAGACCCAGTACTTC	CAIKAEETQYF
-	-	16	TRBV19	TRBJ2-3	TGTGCCAGTGTCCCGGGACTCTACCGAGGGACAGATACGCAGTATTTT	CASVPGLYRGTDTQYF
TRBD1	-	13	TRBV7-2	TRBJ1-4	TGTGCCAGCAGCTACAGGGGCCAAGGGAAACTGTTTTTT	CASSYRGQGKLFF
-	once	15	TRBV6-5	TRBJ2-5	TGTGCCAGCAGTTACTCCTACAGTTTAAAAGAGACCCAGTACTTC	CASSYSYSLKETQYF
-	-	12	TRBV10-3	TRBJ2-5	TGTGCCATCAGTGACATGTTGGAGACCCAGTACTTC	CAISDMLETQYF
-	few	15	TRBV4-3	TRBJ1-4	TGCGCCAGCAGCCAAGCAAGACAGGAAAATGAAAAACTGTTTTTT	CASSQARQENEKLFF
TRBD2	once	16	TRBV7-2	TRBJ2-1	TGTGCCAGCAGCTTATTCAGCGGGGGTACAACGAATGAGCAGTTCTTC	CASSLFSGGTTNEQFF
-	-	14	TRBV3-1/TRBV3-2	TRBJ1-2	TGTGCCAGCAGCCAAGATTGGGCGGGCGCTGGCTACACCTTC	CASSQDWAGAGYTF
-	-	14	TRBV7-2	TRBJ1-6	TGTGCCAGCAGCTTAGATGTGGGGTATTCACCCCTCCACTTT	CASSLDVGYSPLHF
TRBD1	-	13	TRBV4-2	TRBJ1-2	TGTGCCAGCAGCCTGGACAGGGCGTATGGCTACACCTTC	CASSLDRAYGYTF
-	-	17	TRBV10-3	TRBJ1-5	TGTGCCATCAGTGAGGGCAGGGAGGTAGGGTACAATCAGCCCCAGCATTTT	CAISEGREVGYNQPQHF
TRBD1	-	15	TRBV7-2	TRBJ1-2	TGTGCCAGCAGCTTCGGACAGGGACAGGACTATGGCTACACCTTC	CASSFGQGQDYGYTF
-	-	14	TRBV15	TRBJ1-1	TGTGCCACCAGCAGAGATGGAATGAACACTGAAGCTTTCTTT	CATSRDGMNTEAFF
TRBD1	-	15	TRBV6-5	TRBJ2-1	TGTGCCAGCAGTTCGGACAGGAGCTCCTACAATGAGCAGTTCTTC	CASSSDRSSYNEQFF
TRBD1	-	13	TRBV30	TRBJ1-5	TGTGCCTGGTCAGGGGGCTTCAATCAGCCCCAGCATTTT	CAWSGGFNQPQHF
TRBD1	-	14	TRBV7-3	TRBJ1-6	TGTGCCAGCAGCCTCGGGACAGATAATTCACCCCTCCACTTT	CASSLGTDNSPLHF
-	few	16	TRBV5-1	TRBJ2-2	TGCGCCAGCAGCTTGGTTGGGTCCAAGGACACCGGGGAGCTGTTTTTT	CASSLVGSKDTGELFF
-	-	15	TRBV4-1	TRBJ2-5	TGCGCCAGCAGCCAAGATAGACGGCTAGGTGAGACCCAGTACTTC	CASSQDRRLGETQYF
TRBD1	few	18	TRBV3-1/TRBV3-2	TRBJ1-5	TGTGCCAGCAGCCAAACCGGGACAGGGGGCTGGAGTAGTCAGCCCCAGCATTTT	CASSQTGTGGWSSQPQHF
-	-	15	TRBV7-2	TRBJ2-3	TGTGCCAGCAGCTTAGGGGGACTCCGTGCAGATACGCAGTATTTT	CASSLGGLRADTQYF
-	-	15	TRBV6-5	TRBJ1-1	TGTGCCAGCAGTTACGGTTCTGCACTCTCCACTGAAGCTTTCTTT	CASSYGSALSTEAFF
-	-	13	TRBV18	TRBJ1-2	TGTGCCAGCTCACCACAGGGGACGGATGGCTACACCTTC	CASSPQGTDGYTF
-	-	14	TRBV6-6	TRBJ1-2	TGTGCCAGCAGAAGCACGGATAGGGTGGGTGGCTACACCTTC	CASRSTDRVGGYTF
TRBD1	-	13	TRBV14	TRBJ1-2	TGTGCCAGCAGCGGGACAGGGTTTGTTGGCTACACCTTC	CASSGTGFVGYTF
TRBD2	-	14	TRBV30	TRBJ2-3	TGTGCCTGGAGTAGCGGGGGGGCATCAGATACGCAGTATTTT	CAWSSGGASDTQYF